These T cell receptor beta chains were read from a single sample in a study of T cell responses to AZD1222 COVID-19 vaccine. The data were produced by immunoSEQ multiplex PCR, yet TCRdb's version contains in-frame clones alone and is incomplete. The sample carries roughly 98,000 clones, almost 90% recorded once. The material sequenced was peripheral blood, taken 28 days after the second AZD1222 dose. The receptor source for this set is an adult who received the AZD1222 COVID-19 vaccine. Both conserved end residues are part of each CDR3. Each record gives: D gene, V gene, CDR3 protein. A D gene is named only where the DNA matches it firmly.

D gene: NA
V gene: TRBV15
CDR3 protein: CATSRDTGELFF

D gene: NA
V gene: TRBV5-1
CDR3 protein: CASNRDGHTGELFF

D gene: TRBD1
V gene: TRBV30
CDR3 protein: CAWRNRRDRGFVFPGNTIYF

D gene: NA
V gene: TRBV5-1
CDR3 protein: CASSPDQNSPLHF

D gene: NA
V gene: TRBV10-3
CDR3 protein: CAISVGGVNTEAFF

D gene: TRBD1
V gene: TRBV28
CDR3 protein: CASSTGGGEAIYGYTF

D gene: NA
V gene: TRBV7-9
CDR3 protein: CASSSTYEQYF

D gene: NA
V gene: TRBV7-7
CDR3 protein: CASSLAESTGELFF

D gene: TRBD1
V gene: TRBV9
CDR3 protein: CASSPTGQWNTEAFF

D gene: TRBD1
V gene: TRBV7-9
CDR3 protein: CASSASGQRVGPQHF

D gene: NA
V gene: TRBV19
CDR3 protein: CASSPTPERGTEAFF

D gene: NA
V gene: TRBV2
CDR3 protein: CASRRGGQETQYF

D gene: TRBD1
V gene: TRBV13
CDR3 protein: CASSLDRGPYNEQFF

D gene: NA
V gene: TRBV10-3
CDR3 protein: CAISESTGAPDTQYF

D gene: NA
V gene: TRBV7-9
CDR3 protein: CASSFVSGGLLVRNTIYF

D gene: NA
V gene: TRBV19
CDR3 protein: CASSPGVGTLTEAFF

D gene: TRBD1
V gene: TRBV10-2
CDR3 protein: CASSGDSSSYEQYF

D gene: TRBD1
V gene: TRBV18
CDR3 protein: CASSSTGTSRGYTF

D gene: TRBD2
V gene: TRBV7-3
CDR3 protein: CASSLAGGTNTGELFF

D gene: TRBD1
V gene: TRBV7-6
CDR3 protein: CASSSSDRGPNIQYF

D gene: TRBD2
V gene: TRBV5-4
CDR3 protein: CASSLGPSGSNRYEQYF

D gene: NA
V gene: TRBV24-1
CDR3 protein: CATSDPRGSGNTIYF

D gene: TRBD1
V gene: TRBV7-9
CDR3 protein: CASSQPPGQGSGELFF

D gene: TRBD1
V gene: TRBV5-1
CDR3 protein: CASSWEDRVPTFF

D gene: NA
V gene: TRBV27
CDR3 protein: CATQGLGETQYF

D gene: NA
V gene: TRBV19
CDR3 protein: CASSYGWRVEKLFF

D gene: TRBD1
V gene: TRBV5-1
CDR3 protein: CASSSGQENYEQYF

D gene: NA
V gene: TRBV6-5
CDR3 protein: CASSYSGRSNEQFF

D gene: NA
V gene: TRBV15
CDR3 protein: CATSRDYGGDGYTF

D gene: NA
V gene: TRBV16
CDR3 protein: CASNPTGNTEAFF

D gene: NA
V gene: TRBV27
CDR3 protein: CASSSQGRNEKLFF

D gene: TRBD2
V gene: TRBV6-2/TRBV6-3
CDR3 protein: CASRPLAGGLSYNEQFF

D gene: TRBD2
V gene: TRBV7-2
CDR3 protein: CASSSLAGGYEQYF

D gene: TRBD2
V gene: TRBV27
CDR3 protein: CASSSLAGGPYNEQFF

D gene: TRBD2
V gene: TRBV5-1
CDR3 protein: CASSIDGTSGTDTQYF

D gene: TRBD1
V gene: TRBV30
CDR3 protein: CAWSEKNRGLTDTQYF

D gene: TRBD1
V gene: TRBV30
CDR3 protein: CAWGAGQGAYNEQFF

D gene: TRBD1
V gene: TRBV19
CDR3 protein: CASRSYRDRDEQFF

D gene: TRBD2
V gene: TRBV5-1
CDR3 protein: CASSFQGGDTGELFF

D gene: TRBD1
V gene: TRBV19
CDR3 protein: CASRPRTGGRTGELFF

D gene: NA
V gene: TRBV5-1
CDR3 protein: CASSLEQGGDQPQHF

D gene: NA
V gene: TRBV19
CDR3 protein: CASSLGTLPTGELFF

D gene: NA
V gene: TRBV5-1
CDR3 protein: CASSLGTTNEKLFF

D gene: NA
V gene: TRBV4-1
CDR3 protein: CASSQDYSPLHF

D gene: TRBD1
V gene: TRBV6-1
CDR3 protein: CASSEPGGASPLHF

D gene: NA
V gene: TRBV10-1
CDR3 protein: CASTEGGFGDEQFF

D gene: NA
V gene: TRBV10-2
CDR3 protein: CASSDYTSGNEQFF

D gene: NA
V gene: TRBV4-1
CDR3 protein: CASSQSVIIVPLHF

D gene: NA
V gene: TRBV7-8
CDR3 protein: CASSSSGVWFGTRNATTDTQYF

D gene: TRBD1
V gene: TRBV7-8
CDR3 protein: CASSVDRVSTEAFF

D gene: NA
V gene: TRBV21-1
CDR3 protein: CASSEREGHNEQFF

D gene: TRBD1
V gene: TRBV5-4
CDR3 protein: CASTPGGGQEFYGYTF

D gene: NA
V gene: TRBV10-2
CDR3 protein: CASAQGYGNQPQHF

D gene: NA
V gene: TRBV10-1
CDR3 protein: CASQTSLADTQYF

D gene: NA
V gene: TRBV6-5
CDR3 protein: CASSYSEQTTEAFF

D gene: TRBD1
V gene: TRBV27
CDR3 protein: CASSIPGQGNEQFF

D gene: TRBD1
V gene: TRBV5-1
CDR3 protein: CASSVTGDTQYF

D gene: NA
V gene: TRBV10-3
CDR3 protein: CAISEPGTYEQYF

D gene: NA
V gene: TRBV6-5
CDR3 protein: CASDRTNSGNTIYF